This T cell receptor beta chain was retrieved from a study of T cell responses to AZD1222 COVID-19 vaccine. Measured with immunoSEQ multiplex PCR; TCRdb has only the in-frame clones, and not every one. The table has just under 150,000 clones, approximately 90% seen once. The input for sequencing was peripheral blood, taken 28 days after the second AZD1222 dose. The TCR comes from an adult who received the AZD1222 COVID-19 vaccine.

CDR3 amino acids: CASSPGTATDTQYF. The CDR3 DNA sequence: TGCGCCAGCAGCCCCGGGACAGCCACAGATACGCAGTATTTT. J is TRBJ2-3 and V is TRBV5-1; 7 nucleotides agree with TRBD1. Looked up from germline, CDR1 is SGHRS and CDR2 is YFSETQ. V lost 4 bases and J lost 2; bases outside the gene matches: 4. CDR3 length: 14 residues.